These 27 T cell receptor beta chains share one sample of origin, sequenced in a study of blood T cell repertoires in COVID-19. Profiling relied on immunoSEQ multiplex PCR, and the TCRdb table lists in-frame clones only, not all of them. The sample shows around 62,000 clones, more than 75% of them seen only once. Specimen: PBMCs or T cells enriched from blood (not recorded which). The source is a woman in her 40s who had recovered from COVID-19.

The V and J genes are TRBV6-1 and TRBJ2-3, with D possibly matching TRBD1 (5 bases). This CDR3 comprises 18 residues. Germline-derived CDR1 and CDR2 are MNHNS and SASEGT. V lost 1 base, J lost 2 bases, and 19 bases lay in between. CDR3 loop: CASSEVGRAPRYTDTQYF. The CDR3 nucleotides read TGTGCCAGCAGTGAAGTCGGCAGGGCGCCGCGATACACAGATACGCAGTATTTT.

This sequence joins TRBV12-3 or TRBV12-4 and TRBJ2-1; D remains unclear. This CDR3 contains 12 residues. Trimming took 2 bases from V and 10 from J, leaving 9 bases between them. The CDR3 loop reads CASSLSGREQFF. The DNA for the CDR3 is TGTGCCAGCAGTTTAAGTGGCAGGGAGCAGTTCTTC.

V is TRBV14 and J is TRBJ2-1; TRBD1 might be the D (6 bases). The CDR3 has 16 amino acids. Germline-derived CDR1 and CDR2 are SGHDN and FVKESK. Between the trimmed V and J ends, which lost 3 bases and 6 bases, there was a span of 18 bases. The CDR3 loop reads CASSQITGKVGNEQFF. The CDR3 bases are TGTGCCAGCAGCCAGATAACAGGGAAAGTTGGCAATGAGCAGTTCTTC.

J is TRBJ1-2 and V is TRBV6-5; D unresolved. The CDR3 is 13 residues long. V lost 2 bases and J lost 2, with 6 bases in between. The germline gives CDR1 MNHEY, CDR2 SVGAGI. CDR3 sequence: CASSYAGNYGYTF. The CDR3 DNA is TGTGCCAGCAGTTACGCGGGGAACTATGGCTACACCTTC.

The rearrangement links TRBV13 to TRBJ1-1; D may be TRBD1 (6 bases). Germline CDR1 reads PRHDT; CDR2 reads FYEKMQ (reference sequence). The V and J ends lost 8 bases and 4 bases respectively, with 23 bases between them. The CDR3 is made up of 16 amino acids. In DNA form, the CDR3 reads TGTGCCAGCGCGTTCCCCCGGGGGGGGCCATCCACTGAAGCTTTCTTT. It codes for CASAFPRGGPSTEAFF. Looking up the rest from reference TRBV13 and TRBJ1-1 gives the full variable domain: AAGVIQSPRHLIKEKRETATLKCYPIPRHDTVYWYQQGPGQDPQFLISFYEKMQSDKGSIPDRFSAQQFSDYHSELNMSSLELGDSALYFCASAFPRGGPSTEAFFGQGTRLTVV.

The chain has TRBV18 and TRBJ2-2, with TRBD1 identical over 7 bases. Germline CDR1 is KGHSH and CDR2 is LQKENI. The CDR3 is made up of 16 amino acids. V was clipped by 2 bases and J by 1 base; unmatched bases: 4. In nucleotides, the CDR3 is TGTGCCAGCTCACCAAGGGGACAGCAGAACACCGGGGAGCTGTTTTTT. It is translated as CASSPRGQQNTGELFF.

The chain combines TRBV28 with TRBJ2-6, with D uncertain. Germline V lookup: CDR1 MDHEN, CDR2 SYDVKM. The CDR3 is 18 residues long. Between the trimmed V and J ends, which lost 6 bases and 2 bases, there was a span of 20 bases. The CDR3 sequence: CASSSSWATLTGANVLTF. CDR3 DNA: TGTGCCAGCAGCTCATCGTGGGCAACCCTTACTGGGGCCAACGTCCTGACTTTC.

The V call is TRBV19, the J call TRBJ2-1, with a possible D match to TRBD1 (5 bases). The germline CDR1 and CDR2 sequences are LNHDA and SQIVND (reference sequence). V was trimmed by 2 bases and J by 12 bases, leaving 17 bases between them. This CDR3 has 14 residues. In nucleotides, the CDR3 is TGTGCCAGTAGTATAAAAGCAGGGCCCCACCCGCAGTTCTTC. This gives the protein CASSIKAGPHPQFF.

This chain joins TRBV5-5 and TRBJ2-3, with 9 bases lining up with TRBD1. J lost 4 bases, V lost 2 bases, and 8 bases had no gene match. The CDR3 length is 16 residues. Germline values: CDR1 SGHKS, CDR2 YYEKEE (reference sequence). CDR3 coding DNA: TGTGCCAGCAGCTTCCGTAGGACAGGGGCCGCAGATACGCAGTATTTT. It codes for CASSFRRTGAADTQYF.

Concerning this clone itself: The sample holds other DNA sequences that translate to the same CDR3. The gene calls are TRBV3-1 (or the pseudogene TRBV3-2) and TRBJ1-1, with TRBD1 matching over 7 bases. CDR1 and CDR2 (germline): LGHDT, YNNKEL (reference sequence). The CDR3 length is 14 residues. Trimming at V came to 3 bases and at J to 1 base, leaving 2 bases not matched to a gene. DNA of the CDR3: TGTGCCAGCAGCCAGGGACAGACGAACACTGAAGCTTTCTTT. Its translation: CASSQGQTNTEAFF.

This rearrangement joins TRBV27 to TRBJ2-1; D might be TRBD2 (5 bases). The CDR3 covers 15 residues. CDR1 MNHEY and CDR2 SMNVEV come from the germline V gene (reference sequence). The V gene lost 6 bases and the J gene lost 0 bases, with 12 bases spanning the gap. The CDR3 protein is CASRPSRSSYNEQFF. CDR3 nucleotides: TGTGCCAGCAGACCTAGCCGAAGCTCCTACAATGAGCAGTTCTTC.

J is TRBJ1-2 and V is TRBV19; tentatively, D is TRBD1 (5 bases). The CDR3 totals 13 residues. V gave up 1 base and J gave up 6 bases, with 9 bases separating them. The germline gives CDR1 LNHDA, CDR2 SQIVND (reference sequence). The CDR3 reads CASSIGQGNGYTF. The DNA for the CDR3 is TGTGCCAGTAGTATAGGGCAGGGTAATGGCTACACCTTC.

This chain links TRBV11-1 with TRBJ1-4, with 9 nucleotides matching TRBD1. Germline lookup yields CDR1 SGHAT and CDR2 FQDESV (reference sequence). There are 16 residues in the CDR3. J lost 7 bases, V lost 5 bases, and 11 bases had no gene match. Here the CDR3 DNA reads TGTGCCAGCAGCCTACGTAGGACAGGGGCGGGTGAAAAACTGTTTTTT. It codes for CASSLRRTGAGEKLFF.

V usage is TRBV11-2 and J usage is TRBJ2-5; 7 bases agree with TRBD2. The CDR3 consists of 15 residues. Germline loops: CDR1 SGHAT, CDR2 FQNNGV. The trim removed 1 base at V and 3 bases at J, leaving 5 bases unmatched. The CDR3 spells CASSLVGGEEETQYF. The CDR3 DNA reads TGTGCCAGCAGCTTAGTTGGGGGGGAGGAAGAGACCCAGTACTTC. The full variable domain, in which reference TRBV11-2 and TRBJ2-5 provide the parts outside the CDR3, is EAGVAQSPRYKIIEKRQSVAFWCNPISGHATLYWYQQILGQGPKLLIQFQNNGVVDDSQLPKDRFSAERLKGVDSTLKIQPAKLEDSAVYLCASSLVGGEEETQYFGPGTRLLVL.

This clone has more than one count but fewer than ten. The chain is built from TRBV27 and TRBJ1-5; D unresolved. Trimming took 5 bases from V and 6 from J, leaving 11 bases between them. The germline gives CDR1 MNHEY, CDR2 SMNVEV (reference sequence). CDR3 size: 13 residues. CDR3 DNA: TGTGCCAGCAGTACGGGAGTTCGTCAGCCCCAGCATTTT. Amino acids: CASSTGVRQPQHF.

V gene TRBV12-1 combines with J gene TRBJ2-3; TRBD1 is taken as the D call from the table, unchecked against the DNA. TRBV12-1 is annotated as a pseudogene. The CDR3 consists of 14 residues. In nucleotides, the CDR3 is TGTGCCAGCAGCTACGGACATGGTACAGATACGCAGTATTTT. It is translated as CASSYGHGTDTQYF.

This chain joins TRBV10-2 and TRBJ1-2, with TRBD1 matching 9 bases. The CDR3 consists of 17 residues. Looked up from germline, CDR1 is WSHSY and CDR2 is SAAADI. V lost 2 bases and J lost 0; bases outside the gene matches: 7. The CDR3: CASSEGTGFLSNYGYTF. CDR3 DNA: TGCGCCAGCAGTGAGGGGACAGGGTTCCTTTCTAACTATGGCTACACCTTC.

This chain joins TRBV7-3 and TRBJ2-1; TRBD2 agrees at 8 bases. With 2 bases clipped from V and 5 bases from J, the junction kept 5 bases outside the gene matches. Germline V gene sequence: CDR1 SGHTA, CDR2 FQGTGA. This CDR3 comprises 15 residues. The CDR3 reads CASSLGLALDNEQFF. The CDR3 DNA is TGTGCCAGCAGCTTAGGACTAGCCCTCGACAATGAGCAGTTCTTC.

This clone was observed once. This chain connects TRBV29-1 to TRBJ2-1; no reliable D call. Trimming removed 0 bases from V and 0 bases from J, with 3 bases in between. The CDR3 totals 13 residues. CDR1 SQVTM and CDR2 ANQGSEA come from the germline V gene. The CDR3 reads CSVEESSYNEQFF. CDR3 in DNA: TGCAGCGTTGAAGAGAGCTCCTACAATGAGCAGTTCTTC.

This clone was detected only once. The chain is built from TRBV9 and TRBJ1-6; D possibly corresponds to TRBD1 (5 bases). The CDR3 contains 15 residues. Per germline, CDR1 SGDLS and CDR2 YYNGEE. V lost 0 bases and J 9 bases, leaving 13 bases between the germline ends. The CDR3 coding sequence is TGTGCCAGCAGCGTAGGGGCCCAGGGCGGTTCACCCCTCCACTTT. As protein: CASSVGAQGGSPLHF.

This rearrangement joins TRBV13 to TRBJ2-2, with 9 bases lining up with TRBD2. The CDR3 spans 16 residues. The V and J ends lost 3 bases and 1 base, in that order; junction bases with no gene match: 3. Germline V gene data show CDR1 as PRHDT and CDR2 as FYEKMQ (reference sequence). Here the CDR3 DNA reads TGTGCCAGCAGCTTCGGACTAGCGATGAACACCGGGGAGCTGTTTTTT. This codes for CASSFGLAMNTGELFF.

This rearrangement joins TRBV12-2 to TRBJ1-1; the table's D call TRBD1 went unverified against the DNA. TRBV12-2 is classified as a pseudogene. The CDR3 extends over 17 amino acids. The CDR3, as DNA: TGTGCAAGTCGCTTAGCGTTCTCTAGACAGGGTGGGACTGAAGCTTTCTTT. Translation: CASRLAFSRQGGTEAFF.

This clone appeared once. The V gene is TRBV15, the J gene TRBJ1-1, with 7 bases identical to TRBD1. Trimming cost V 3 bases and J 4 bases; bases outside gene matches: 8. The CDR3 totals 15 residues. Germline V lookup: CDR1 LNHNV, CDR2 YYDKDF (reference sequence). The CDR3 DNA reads TGTGCCACCAGCAGTTCCTGGACAGGTTTCACTGAAGCTTTCTTT. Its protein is CATSSSWTGFTEAFF.

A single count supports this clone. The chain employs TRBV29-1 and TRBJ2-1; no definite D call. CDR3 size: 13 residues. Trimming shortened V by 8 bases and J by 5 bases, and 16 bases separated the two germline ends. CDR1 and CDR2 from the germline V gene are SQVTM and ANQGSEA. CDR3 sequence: CSSFHRVDNEQFF. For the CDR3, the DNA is TGCAGCTCCTTCCATCGGGTTGACAATGAGCAGTTCTTC.

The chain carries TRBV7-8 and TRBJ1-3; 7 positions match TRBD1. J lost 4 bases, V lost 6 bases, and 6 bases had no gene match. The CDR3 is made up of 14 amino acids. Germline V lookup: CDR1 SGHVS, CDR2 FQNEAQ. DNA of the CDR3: TGTGCCAGCAGTGGAGACAGGGCCGGAAACACCATATATTTT. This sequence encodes CASSGDRAGNTIYF.

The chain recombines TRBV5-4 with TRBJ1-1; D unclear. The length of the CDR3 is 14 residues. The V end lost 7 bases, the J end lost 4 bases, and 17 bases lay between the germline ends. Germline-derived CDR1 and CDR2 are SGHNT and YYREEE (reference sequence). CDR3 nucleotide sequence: TGTGCCAGCGCCCGGGAGATTCTGGGCACTGAAGCTTTCTTT. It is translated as CASAREILGTEAFF.

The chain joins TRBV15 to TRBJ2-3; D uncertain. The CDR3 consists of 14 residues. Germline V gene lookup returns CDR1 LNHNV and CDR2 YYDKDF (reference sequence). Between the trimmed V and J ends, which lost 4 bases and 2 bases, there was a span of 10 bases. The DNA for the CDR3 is TGTGCCACCAGCACCCCTCTCTCCACAGATACGCAGTATTTT. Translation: CATSTPLSTDTQYF.